Shown below are 28 T cell receptor beta chains from a single sample sequenced in a study of CD8 T cells in ankylosing spondylitis. One entry per CDR3 protein, called by TCRdb with MiXCR from the 5' RACE reads. Among approximately 290,000 distinct CDR3 sequences listed, more than 20% were seen once. The source material was blood, either unsorted or a sorted T cell fraction (not recorded which). The receptors were gathered from a female donor with ankylosing spondylitis or in good health (not recorded which).

The V call is TRBV3-1, the J call TRBJ2-7; 7 positions match TRBD2. The CDR3 consists of 14 residues. From germline, CDR1 is LGHDT and CDR2 YNNKEL (reference sequence). V lost 4 bases, J lost 5 bases, and 8 bases stayed unmatched. The CDR3 DNA reads TGTGCCAGCAGCCGGTTGGCTAGCGGCAACGAGCAGTACTTC. Protein sequence: CASSRLASGNEQYF.

The V call is TRBV30, the J call TRBJ2-1; 11 bases line up with TRBD2. The CDR3 covers 13 residues. J was trimmed by 9 bases and V by 2 bases; bases with no gene match: 3. Germline-derived CDR1 and CDR2 are GTSNPN and SVGIG (reference sequence). The CDR3, as DNA: TGTGCCTGGAGTTTAGCGGGAGGGGGTGAGCAGTTCTTC. This sequence encodes CAWSLAGGGEQFF.

This chain joins TRBV11-2 and TRBJ2-5; 8 bases line up with TRBD2. V was pared by 3 bases and J by 3 bases, with 3 bases of the junction left unmatched. In germline, CDR1 is SGHAT, CDR2 FQNNGV. CDR3 length: 14 residues. CDR3 residues: CASSFRLAKETQYF. CDR3 in DNA: TGTGCCAGCAGCTTCCGACTAGCGAAAGAGACCCAGTACTTC.

This clonotype was observed a handful of times. The chain combines TRBV5-1 with TRBJ2-7; no firm D call. V lost 1 base and J lost 3, with 11 bases in between. The CDR3 has 14 amino acids. The germline gives CDR1 SGHRS, CDR2 YFSETQ. The chain's CDR3 is CASSLSPGHYEQYF. CDR3 nucleotides: TGCGCCAGCAGCTTGTCTCCAGGCCACTACGAGCAGTACTTC.

This clonotype occurred many times. The chain couples TRBV4-3 to TRBJ1-1, with D tentatively TRBD1 (6 bases). V shed 0 bases and J shed 5 bases, with 10 bases lying between them. The CDR3 has 14 amino acids. Germline CDR1 is LGHNA and CDR2 is YSLEER. In nucleotides, the CDR3 is TGCGCCAGCAGCCAAGAGTGGGGGCAGACTGAAGCTTTCTTT. Protein product: CASSQEWGQTEAFF.

This clonotype has more than one count but fewer than ten. This chain connects TRBV6-2 or TRBV6-3 to TRBJ2-6; no clear D. From germline, CDR1 is MNHEY and CDR2 SVGEGT. CDR3 size: 13 residues. The V end lost 5 bases, the J end lost 6 bases, and 8 bases lay between the germline ends. CDR3 protein: CASSTPLANVLTF. CDR3 bases: TGTGCCAGCAGTACACCCTTGGCCAACGTCCTGACTTTC.

This chain joins TRBV19 and TRBJ2-1, with a weak D call TRBD1 (5 bases). The CDR3 has 14 amino acids. V shed 6 bases and J shed 8 bases, with 17 bases lying between them. Germline CDR1 LNHDA, CDR2 SQIVND (reference sequence). CDR3 coding DNA: TGTGCCAGTAGCCTTGCCAGGGCCGCGGATGAGCAGTTCTTC. It encodes CASSLARAADEQFF.

This chain links TRBV20-1 with TRBJ1-2; perhaps TRBD1 as D (5 bases). The CDR3 extends over 13 amino acids. The ends were cut back, 6 bases at V and 4 bases at J, with 15 bases in the middle. CDR1 and CDR2 from the germline V gene are DFQATT and SNEGSKA (reference sequence). The DNA of the CDR3 is TGCAGTGCGCAAACAGGAAACTTCTATGGCTACACCTTC. This encodes CSAQTGNFYGYTF.

The sample holds a few counts of this clonotype. The chain is built from TRBV15 and TRBJ2-3; D is uncertain. This CDR3 has 13 residues. Germline V gene lookup returns CDR1 LNHNV and CDR2 YYDKDF (reference sequence). Trimming left V 2 bases short and J 4 bases short, with 7 bases between. The CDR3 region is CATSRLSSDTQYF. The CDR3 DNA sequence: TGTGCCACCAGCAGACTGAGCTCAGATACGCAGTATTTT.

This chain connects TRBV12-3 or TRBV12-4 to TRBJ1-1, with D unclear. V shed 3 bases and J shed 4 bases, with 9 bases lying between them. The CDR3 has 13 amino acids. In DNA, the CDR3 is TGTGCCAGCAGTTTTTGGGGAAGCACTGAAGCTTTCTTT. As protein: CASSFWGSTEAFF.

This clonotype was seen more than once but under ten times. The rearrangement links TRBV6-1 to TRBJ2-7; TRBD1 or TRBD2 may be the D gene (5 bases each). This CDR3 region has 14 residues. Trimming left V 4 bases short and J 3 bases short, with 13 bases between. Germline assignment: CDR1 MNHNS and CDR2 SASEGT. In DNA, the CDR3 is TGTGCCAGCAGTGCACCGGGACGGTTCTACGAGCAGTACTTC. Translation: CASSAPGRFYEQYF.

This clonotype has only a few counts. The chain has TRBV20-1 and TRBJ2-1; 9 bases match TRBD2. Per the germline V gene, CDR1 is DFQATT and CDR2 is SNEGSKA (reference sequence). This CDR3 region has 16 residues. The CDR3 sequence is CSQRSTIAGVGNEQFF. CDR3 bases: TGCAGCCAGCGATCAACCATAGCGGGAGTTGGAAATGAGCAGTTCTTC.

V gene TRBV19 combines with J gene TRBJ1-1, with 8 bases lining up with TRBD1. Germline lookup yields CDR1 LNHDA and CDR2 SQIVND (reference sequence). Unmatched junction bases numbered 7, after V lost 5 bases and J lost 5 bases. The length of the CDR3 is 14 residues. The CDR3, as DNA: TGTGCCAGTAGTCCCTGGACAGGGTGGACTGAAGCTTTCTTT. Its translation: CASSPWTGWTEAFF.

This clonotype was seen many times. The CDR3 nucleotides are TGCAGCGTAAACGGACAGTTCCAAGAGACCCAGTACTTC. Translating gives CSVNGQFQETQYF. This sequence joins TRBV29-1 and TRBJ2-5; weak D call: TRBD1 (6 bases). The CDR3 consists of 13 residues. Germline V gene sequence: CDR1 SQVTM, CDR2 ANQGSEA. V lost 6 bases and J 1 base, leaving 12 bases between the germline ends.

This clonotype has a handful of counts. The chain joins TRBV9 to TRBJ2-1, with 13 bases fitting TRBD2. Trimming at V came to 7 bases and at J to 9 bases, leaving 10 bases not matched to a gene. Per germline, CDR1 SGDLS and CDR2 YYNGEE. CDR3 size: 15 residues. CDR3 region: CASGLAGVNIGEQFF. In DNA form, the CDR3 reads TGTGCCAGCGGACTAGCGGGAGTTAATATCGGTGAGCAGTTCTTC. Full variable domain (outside the CDR3, taken from reference TRBV9 and TRBJ2-1): DSGVTQTPKHLITATGQRVTLRCSPRSGDLSVYWYQQSLDQGLQFLIQYYNGEERAKGNILERFSAQQFPDLHSELNLSSLELGDSALYFCASGLAGVNIGEQFFGPGTRLTVL.

This sequence joins TRBV12-3 or TRBV12-4 and TRBJ1-2; the D is unclear. There are 13 residues in the CDR3. Trimming shortened V by 5 bases and J by 10 bases, and 17 bases separated the two germline ends. CDR3 DNA sequence: TGTGCCAGCAGTCCCCGAGCGCCCAAGGACTACACCTTC. Its translation: CASSPRAPKDYTF.

This clonotype was found a few times. The J gene is TRBJ1-4, the V gene TRBV12-3 or TRBV12-4; D not certain. The CDR3 runs 14 residues. Deletions cut 6 bases from V and 4 bases from J, with 12 bases between. The CDR3 loop is CASSAREFNEKLFF. The CDR3 DNA follows: TGTGCCAGCAGCGCCCGGGAGTTTAATGAAAAACTGTTTTTT.

The chain has TRBV5-6 and TRBJ2-1; possible D gene TRBD2, 6 bases. Looked up from germline, CDR1 is SGHDT and CDR2 is YYEEEE. The ends were cut back, 4 bases at V and 7 bases at J, with 21 bases in the middle. The length of the CDR3 is 16 residues. CDR3 nucleotides: TGTGCCAGCAGCCTCCCCCAGAATGGGGGAGGTAATGAGCAGTTCTTC. It is translated as CASSLPQNGGGNEQFF. The full variable domain, rest sourced from reference TRBV5-6 and TRBJ2-1, is DAGVTQSPTHLIKTRGQQVTLRCSPKSGHDTVSWYQQALGQGPQFIFQYYEEEERQRGNFPDRFSGHQFPNYSSELNVNALLLGDSALYLCASSLPQNGGGNEQFFGPGTRLTVL.

V usage is TRBV15 and J usage is TRBJ2-1, with D possibly being TRBD1 (6 bases). Germline V gene lookup returns CDR1 LNHNV and CDR2 YYDKDF (reference sequence). The CDR3 loop spans 15 amino acids. V lost 0 bases, J lost 5 bases, and 11 bases lay in between. The CDR3 is CATSRDRGSDNEQFF. In DNA, the CDR3 is TGTGCCACCAGCAGAGACAGGGGATCGGACAATGAGCAGTTCTTC.

The chain uses TRBV5-4 and TRBJ1-6; D unclear. The V gene lost 2 bases and the J gene lost 8 bases, with 14 bases spanning the gap. Per germline, CDR1 SGHNT and CDR2 YYREEE (reference sequence). The CDR3 covers 15 residues. For the CDR3, the DNA is TGTGCCAGCAGCTTCGGGCAGGCCGGCTATTCACCCCTCCACTTT. Protein product: CASSFGQAGYSPLHF. Variable domain in full (rest from reference TRBV5-4 and TRBJ1-6): ETGVTQSPTHLIKTRGQQVTLRCSSQSGHNTVSWYQQALGQGPQFIFQYYREEENGRGNFPPRFSGLQFPNYSSELNVNALELDDSALYLCASSFGQAGYSPLHFGNGTRLTVT.

This chain links TRBV11-2 with TRBJ1-2; D not certain. With 1 base removed from V and 0 bases from J, the gap between germline ends came to 6 bases. Germline V gene sequence: CDR1 SGHAT, CDR2 FQNNGV. The CDR3 contains 14 residues. CDR3 DNA sequence: TGTGCCAGCAGCTTAGCCCTAACTAACTATGGCTACACCTTC. The encoded protein is CASSLALTNYGYTF.

This clonotype has just a few counts. The J gene is TRBJ2-3, the V gene TRBV20-1, with 12 bases lining up with TRBD2. The CDR3 has 15 residues. V shed 5 bases and J 2 bases; nucleotides not matched to a gene: 5. The germline CDR1 and CDR2 sequences are DFQATT and SNEGSKA (reference sequence). Here the CDR3 reads CSAPRTSGDTDTQYF. CDR3 sequence (DNA): TGCAGTGCTCCTCGGACTAGCGGGGACACAGATACGCAGTATTTT.

This chain uses TRBV7-2 with TRBJ2-7, with D maybe TRBD1 (5 bases). Trimming took 2 bases from V and 1 from J, leaving 9 bases between them. CDR1 and CDR2 from the germline V gene are SGHTA and FQGNSA. The CDR3 covers 14 residues. CDR3 DNA sequence: TGTGCCAGCAGCTTACAGGGTGCTTCCTACGAGCAGTACTTC. This sequence encodes CASSLQGASYEQYF. Together with reference TRBV7-2 and TRBJ2-7, the CDR3 gives the full variable domain: GAGVSQSPSNKVTEKGKDVELRCDPISGHTALYWYRQSLGQGLEFLIYFQGNSAPDKSGLPSDRFSAERTGGSVSTLTIQRTQQEDSAVYLCASSLQGASYEQYFGPGTRLTVT.

The chain uses TRBV29-1 and TRBJ2-1; D might be TRBD1 (6 bases). Per the germline V gene, CDR1 is SQVTM and CDR2 is ANQGSEA. V lost 4 bases to trimming and J lost 6 bases, with 22 bases between them. This CDR3 has 16 residues. In nucleotides, the CDR3 is TGCAGCGTTGCCCACGACCCGGGACAACTCGGCAATGAGCAGTTCTTC. It codes for CSVAHDPGQLGNEQFF.

This clonotype has at least ten counts. The chain is built from TRBV20-1 and TRBJ2-1; 13 nucleotides agree with TRBD2. With 5 bases clipped from V and 15 bases from J, the junction kept 16 bases outside the gene matches. Germline V gene data show CDR1 as DFQATT and CDR2 as SNEGSKA (reference sequence). This CDR3 contains 15 residues. This CDR3 reads CSAGDQGTSGKGAFF. The CDR3 nucleotides read TGCAGTGCTGGGGACCAAGGGACTAGCGGGAAGGGTGCGTTCTTC.

This chain uses TRBV7-9 with TRBJ2-5; D gene uncertain. V gave up 1 base and J gave up 2 bases, with 11 bases separating them. Looked up from germline, CDR1 is SEHNR and CDR2 is FQNEAQ (reference sequence). This CDR3 region has 15 residues. The CDR3 sequence: CASSLEGSGQETQYF. In nucleotides, the CDR3 is TGTGCCAGCAGCTTAGAGGGTTCAGGACAAGAGACCCAGTACTTC. The full variable domain, its missing parts supplied by reference TRBV7-9 and TRBJ2-5, is DTGVSQNPRHKITKRGQNVTFRCDPISEHNRLYWYRQTLGQGPEFLTYFQNEAQLEKSRLLSDRFSAERPKGSFSTLEIQRTEQGDSAMYLCASSLEGSGQETQYFGPGTRLLVL.

This clonotype was seen more than once but under ten times. The chain is built from TRBV5-1 and TRBJ1-2; D ambiguous. The CDR3 consists of 15 residues. The V end was cut by 0 bases, the J end by 8 bases, with 17 bases between. Germline CDR1 SGHRS, CDR2 YFSETQ. The CDR3 nucleotides are TGCGCCAGCAGCTTGGGGACTGAGCAACAAGGAGGCTACACCTTC. Residues: CASSLGTEQQGGYTF.

The chain joins TRBV7-9 to TRBJ2-1; D possibly matches TRBD1 or TRBD2 (6 bases each). The germline gives CDR1 SEHNR, CDR2 FQNEAQ (reference sequence). The length of the CDR3 is 15 residues. V gave up 3 bases and J gave up 2 bases, with 11 bases separating them. Here the CDR3 reads CASSLWRGTYNEQFF. The CDR3 DNA follows: TGTGCCAGCAGCTTGTGGAGGGGGACCTACAATGAGCAGTTCTTC.